This T cell receptor (beta chain) was observed in a study of blood T cell repertoires in COVID-19. Study-wide context: Material from acute and convalescent COVID-19 was sourced from the United States, Italy and Spain. PBMCs, B-cell-depleted T cells, or T cells were the source of the cDNA or gDNA that made up the material.

Original data processing: Using reference gene primer amplification, nucleated cell counts were estimated. Profiled with immunoSEQ multiplex PCR; TCRdb holds only in-frame clones, not every one. The D gene and trimming were derived from the DNA, and the V and J assignments and clone size from that table. Of 250,000 to 300,000 clones listed, roughly 84% are singletons. Looked up from germline, CDR1 is MNHEY and CDR2 is SVGEGT. Trimming removed 6 bases from V and 4 bases from J; junction bases left unmatched: 8. CDR3 length equals 14 residues. Sequenced material: peripheral blood. This chain uses TRBV6-2 or TRBV6-3 with TRBJ1-2, with TRBD1 matching 7 bases. This clonotype was sampled from a woman aged 18 to 35 with acute or convalescent COVID-19. The CDR3, as DNA: TGTGCCAGCAGCCCGGGACAGACACCCTATGGCTACACCTTC. This codes for CASSPGQTPYGYTF.